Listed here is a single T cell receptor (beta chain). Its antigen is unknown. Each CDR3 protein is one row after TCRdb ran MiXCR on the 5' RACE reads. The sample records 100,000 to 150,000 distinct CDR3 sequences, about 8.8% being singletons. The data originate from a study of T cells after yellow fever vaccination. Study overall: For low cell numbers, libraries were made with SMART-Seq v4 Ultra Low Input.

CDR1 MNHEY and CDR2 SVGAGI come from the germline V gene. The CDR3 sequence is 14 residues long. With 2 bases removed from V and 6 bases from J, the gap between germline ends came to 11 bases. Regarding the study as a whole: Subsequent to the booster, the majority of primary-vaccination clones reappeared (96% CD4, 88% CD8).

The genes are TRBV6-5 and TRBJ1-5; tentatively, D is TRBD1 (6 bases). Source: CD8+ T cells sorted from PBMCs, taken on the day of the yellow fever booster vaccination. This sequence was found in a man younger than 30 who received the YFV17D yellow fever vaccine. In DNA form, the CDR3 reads TGTGCCAGCAGTTACAGGGGGGATGGTCAGCCCCAGCATTTT. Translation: CASSYRGDGQPQHF.